This entry lists 27 T cell receptor beta chains sequenced from one sample in a study of blood T cell repertoires in COVID-19. Produced via immunoSEQ multiplex PCR; TCRdb's table is partial and in-frame only. The sample shows 250,000 to 350,000 clones, roughly 86% of them seen only once. Sequenced material: peripheral blood. The receptors come from a woman between 45 and 60 years old who had recovered from COVID-19.

The chain is built from TRBV7-3 and TRBJ2-7; 7 positions agree with TRBD1. Trimming at V came to 2 bases and at J to 7 bases, leaving 8 bases not matched to a gene. Germline values: CDR1 SGHTA, CDR2 FQGTGA. The CDR3 is made up of 14 amino acids. The CDR3 loop reads CASSLQGDVGEQYF. The CDR3 DNA is TGTGCCAGCAGCTTACAGGGGGACGTAGGAGAGCAGTACTTC.

The chain employs TRBV5-7 and TRBJ2-4; D possibly corresponds to TRBD1 (6 bases). TRBV5-7 is an ORF; its function is uncertain. V dropped 1 base and J dropped 2 bases, with 19 bases sitting between them. The CDR3 loop spans 18 amino acids. The CDR3 DNA reads as TGTGCCAGCAGCTTGCCTAGTTTACGGACAGTCACCAAAAACATTCAGTACTTC. Its protein product is CASSLPSLRTVTKNIQYF.

The CDR3 loop is CASSLTGAKISTEAFF. In DNA, the CDR3 is TGCGCCAGCAGCTTGACAGGGGCGAAAATAAGCACTGAAGCTTTCTTT. This chain connects TRBV5-1 to TRBJ1-1, with 7 bases that match TRBD1. CDR3 length: 16 amino acids. Germline lookup yields CDR1 SGHRS and CDR2 YFSETQ. Trimming at V came to 1 base and at J to 4 bases, leaving 10 bases not matched to a gene.

The chain joins TRBV27 to TRBJ1-5; D is ambiguous. V was pared by 6 bases and J by 0 bases, with 9 bases between. The CDR3 extends over 14 amino acids. The germline gives CDR1 MNHEY, CDR2 SMNVEV (reference sequence). This chain's CDR3 is CASRTGVSNQPQHF. DNA of the CDR3: TGTGCCAGCAGGACCGGGGTTAGCAATCAGCCCCAGCATTTT.

This chain links TRBV6-2 or TRBV6-3 with TRBJ1-2; a possible D gene is TRBD1 (6 bases). CDR3 length: 15 residues. V lost 2 bases to trimming and J lost 7 bases, with 17 bases between them. CDR1 MNHEY and CDR2 SVGEGT come from the germline V gene. The CDR3 sequence: CASSYTGSRLGGYTF. For the CDR3, the DNA is TGTGCCAGCAGTTACACAGGGTCCCGGCTCGGTGGCTACACCTTC.

The chain combines TRBV24-1 with TRBJ2-3; weak D call: TRBD2 (5 bases). The CDR3 spans 14 residues. Germline loops: CDR1 KGHDR, CDR2 SFDVKD. The V and J ends lost 5 bases and 2 bases respectively, with 10 bases between them. In DNA form, the CDR3 reads TGTGCCACCAGTGCCCCCGGGGTCACAGATACGCAGTATTTT. Protein: CATSAPGVTDTQYF.

The chain employs TRBV24-1 and TRBJ2-3; the match to TRBD2 covers 10 bases. The CDR3 loop spans 20 amino acids. V shed 4 bases, J shed 0 bases, and the junction held 15 bases outside the gene matches. From germline, CDR1 is KGHDR and CDR2 SFDVKD. CDR3: CATSDPVRSGRALSTDTQYF. The CDR3 region has the DNA TGTGCCACCAGTGACCCCGTGCGGAGCGGGAGGGCGCTTAGCACAGATACGCAGTATTTT.

This chain connects TRBV3-1 (or the pseudogene TRBV3-2) to TRBJ2-7; tentatively, D is TRBD2 (6 bases). Germline assignment: CDR1 LGHDT and CDR2 YNNKEL (reference sequence). CDR3 length equals 14 residues. V gave up 2 bases and J gave up 4 bases, with 12 bases separating them. The CDR3 loop reads CASSQIAGPYEQYF. The DNA for the CDR3 is TGTGCCAGCAGCCAAATTGCGGGACCGTACGAGCAGTACTTC.

The chain uses TRBV5-5 and TRBJ1-1; D is unclear. Germline CDR1 SGHKS, CDR2 YYEKEE (reference sequence). This CDR3 has 14 amino acids. Trimming stripped 2 bases from V and 5 bases from J, with 13 bases between. The CDR3 nucleotides read TGTGCCAGCAGCTTAGGTCCAGGTAGGACTGAAGCTTTCTTT. Encoded protein: CASSLGPGRTEAFF.

The rearrangement joins TRBV6-2 or TRBV6-3 to TRBJ2-1, with 13 nucleotides matching TRBD2. Per the germline V gene, CDR1 is MNHEY and CDR2 is SVGEGT. This CDR3 comprises 16 residues. After removal of 4 bases from V and 6 bases from J, the junction contained 6 bases not matched to a gene. The chain's CDR3 is CASSSPTSGRANEQFF. The CDR3 DNA reads as TGTGCCAGCAGTTCCCCCACTAGCGGGAGGGCCAATGAGCAGTTCTTC.

The V call is TRBV30, the J call TRBJ1-1; D is unresolved. Germline V gene lookup returns CDR1 GTSNPN and CDR2 SVGIG (reference sequence). Trimming shortened V by 0 bases and J by 4 bases, and 15 bases separated the two germline ends. The CDR3 totals 15 residues. CDR3 nucleotides: TGTGCCTGGAGTGTACTGAGGGCCTGGGGCACTGAAGCTTTCTTT. Protein product: CAWSVLRAWGTEAFF.

This sequence joins TRBV7-2 and TRBJ2-3; 8 bases map to TRBD1. The ends lost 1 base at V and 9 bases at J; junction bases unmatched: 9. CDR3 length: 15 residues. CDR1 is SGHTA and CDR2 is FQGNSA in the germline V gene. In DNA, the CDR3 is TGTGCCAGCAGCTTAGTGCCAGGGGGCCCAGGAACGCAGTATTTT. Encoded protein: CASSLVPGGPGTQYF.

The chain has TRBV29-1 and TRBJ2-1; 7 bases match TRBD2. J gave up 3 bases and V 4 bases, and 9 bases lay outside the gene matches. The germline gives CDR1 SQVTM, CDR2 ANQGSEA. This CDR3 is 15 amino acids long. CDR3: CSVGFGGSYYNEQFF. The CDR3 nucleotides read TGCAGCGTTGGATTCGGCGGGAGTTACTACAATGAGCAGTTCTTC.

The V call is TRBV7-2, the J call TRBJ1-5; a possible D gene is TRBD1 (6 bases). Trimming took off 5 bases at V and 3 bases at J, with 8 bases between the two ends. Germline V gives CDR1 SGHTA, CDR2 FQGNSA. This CDR3 is 13 amino acids long. The CDR3 region is CASSGQPNQPQHF. In nucleotides, the CDR3 is TGTGCCAGCAGCGGACAGCCCAATCAGCCCCAGCATTTT.

The V gene is TRBV2, the J gene TRBJ1-6; TRBD1 aligns across 7 bases. There are 16 residues in the CDR3. CDR1 is SNHLY, CDR2 FYNNEI, per germline. The junction had 10 bases not matched to a gene; V was cut back by 6 bases and J by 5 bases. CDR3 amino acids: CASRDIGQVHNSPLHF. The CDR3 DNA reads as TGTGCCAGCAGAGATATTGGACAGGTTCATAATTCACCCCTCCACTTT.

V usage is TRBV7-9 and J usage is TRBJ1-2; TRBD1 aligns across 7 bases. Germline-derived CDR1 and CDR2 are SEHNR and FQNEAQ (reference sequence). The CDR3 runs to 16 residues. With 1 base clipped from V and 6 bases from J, the junction kept 11 bases outside the gene matches. The CDR3 DNA reads TGTGCCAGCAGCTTAGGTCTCACTAGGGGGCGGAATGGCTACACCTTC. It encodes CASSLGLTRGRNGYTF.

The chain recombines TRBV6-6 with TRBJ2-1; 8 bases are a match to TRBD2. The V segment lost 3 bases and the J segment 7 bases; nucleotides outside the gene matches: 8. Germline V gene data show CDR1 as MNHNY and CDR2 as SVGAGI (reference sequence). This CDR3 has 15 amino acids. The CDR3 protein is CASSYREGRINEQFF. DNA of the CDR3: TGTGCCAGCAGTTATCGGGAGGGCCGAATAAATGAGCAGTTCTTC.

V gene TRBV6-1 combines with J gene TRBJ1-2, with D perhaps TRBD1 (6 bases). V was trimmed by 10 bases and J by 5 bases, leaving 20 bases between them. Germline lookup yields CDR1 MNHNS and CDR2 SASEGT. This CDR3 contains 14 residues. The CDR3 nucleotides are TGTGCCACCAAACAGGGAGATATCGAATATGGCTACACCTTC. It is translated as CATKQGDIEYGYTF.

This chain uses TRBV7-2 with TRBJ2-2; 11 positions match TRBD2. The CDR3 runs to 17 residues. The V gene end was trimmed by 5 bases and the J gene end by 6 bases; junction bases not matched to a gene: 11. Germline V gene sequence: CDR1 SGHTA, CDR2 FQGNSA. As DNA, the CDR3 is TGTGCCAGCAGCCCCGTTTTGGTAGCGGGAGGGCCCGGGGAGCTGTTTTTT. Its protein is CASSPVLVAGGPGELFF.

This clone appeared once. V gene TRBV6-5 combines with J gene TRBJ2-5; D uncertain. Germline assignment: CDR1 MNHEY and CDR2 SVGAGI. CDR3 length equals 14 residues. Deletions cut 8 bases from V and 4 bases from J, with 17 bases between. The CDR3 DNA is TGTGCCAGCCGTAAGCCAGCGTCGCCAGAGACCCAGTACTTC. Translation: CASRKPASPETQYF.

This clone was observed many times. The DNA of the CDR3 is TGCGCCAGCAGATTAACTAGCGGGGCCTCCTACGAGCAGTACTTC. Protein: CASRLTSGASYEQYF. The V and J genes are TRBV4-1 and TRBJ2-7, with TRBD2 identical over 10 bases. The CDR3 is 15 amino acids. From germline, CDR1 is MGHRA and CDR2 YSYEKL. V lost 6 bases, J lost 0 bases, and 5 bases stayed unmatched.

This CDR3 is CASSPLLMVAPINTGELFF. The CDR3 DNA follows: TGTGCCAGCTCACCCTTACTGATGGTCGCCCCCATCAACACCGGGGAGCTGTTTTTT. The chain carries TRBV18 and TRBJ2-2; D remains unclear. This CDR3 region has 19 residues. Trimming cost V 3 bases and J 2 bases, with 22 bases left between them. Germline CDR1 KGHSH, CDR2 LQKENI. Based on the CDR3 plus reference TRBV18 and TRBJ2-2, the full variable domain is NAGVMQNPRHLVRRRGQEARLRCSPMKGHSHVYWYRQLPEEGLKFMVYLQKENIIDESGMPKERFSAEFPKEGPSILRIQQVVRGDSAAYFCASSPLLMVAPINTGELFFGEGSRLTVL.

J is TRBJ2-1 and V is TRBV19, with 7 bases lining up with TRBD2. CDR3 length equals 15 residues. Germline V CDR1 and CDR2: LNHDA, SQIVND (reference sequence). V was clipped by 8 bases and J by 1 base; unmatched bases: 8. The CDR3 coding sequence is TGTGCCAGTGGGAGGGGCAGGGCGTCCTACAATGAGCAGTTCTTC. It translates to CASGRGRASYNEQFF.

Note on this clone: The junction does not match germline at one end; this may be a read error. The chain combines TRBV5-1 with TRBJ2-7, with 9 bases lining up with TRBD1. The CDR3 spans 15 residues. Germline V gene sequence: CDR1 SGHRS, CDR2 YFSETQ. The CDR3: CASSLGTGGSHEQYF. Written as DNA, the CDR3 is TGCGCCAGCAGCTTGGGAACAGGGGGCTCCCACGAGCAGTACTTC.

The V gene is TRBV30, the J gene TRBJ2-1, with TRBD2 identical over 12 bases. In germline, CDR1 is GTSNPN, CDR2 SVGIG (reference sequence). V dropped 4 bases and J dropped 3; count of bases not matched to a gene: 4. This CDR3 has 15 amino acids. The CDR3 sequence: CAWNPGLAGYNEQFF. In nucleotides, the CDR3 is TGTGCCTGGAATCCGGGACTAGCGGGCTACAATGAGCAGTTCTTC.

V usage is TRBV20-1 and J usage is TRBJ2-5; no reliable D call. CDR3 length: 15 residues. With 3 bases removed from V and 2 bases from J, the gap between germline ends came to 16 bases. CDR1 is DFQATT, CDR2 SNEGSKA, per germline (reference sequence). CDR3 bases: TGCAGTGCTAGTGGGCTGGCCCCAAGACAAGAGACCCAGTACTTC. Residues: CSASGLAPRQETQYF.

V and J are TRBV3-1 (or the pseudogene TRBV3-2) and TRBJ2-3; 13 nucleotides agree with TRBD2. This CDR3 contains 17 residues. Germline V lookup: CDR1 LGHDT, CDR2 YNNKEL (reference sequence). V gave up 5 bases and J gave up 1 base; unmatched junction bases: 6. This chain's CDR3 is CASSKGTSGTGTDTQYF. CDR3 nucleotides: TGTGCCAGCAGCAAAGGGACTAGCGGGACCGGCACAGATACGCAGTATTTT.